Shown below are 25 T cell receptor beta chains from a single sample sequenced in a study of early T cells in non-severe SARS-CoV-2 infection. TCRdb itself ran the 5' RACE reads through MiXCR, one entry per CDR3 protein. The sample includes about 40,000 distinct CDR3 sequences, approximately 5.9% of them seen just once. The sequenced sample was whole blood, obtained at baseline. Receptors originate from an adult who was a healthcare worker with PCR-confirmed SARS-CoV-2 infection or an uninfected control (not recorded which).

The chain is built from TRBV9 and TRBJ2-1, with unresolved D. V lost 2 bases to trimming and J lost 2 bases, with 8 bases between them. The CDR3 length is 14 residues. The V gene's germline CDR1 is SGDLS and CDR2 YYNGEE. The CDR3: CASSVGIPYNEQFF. In DNA, the CDR3 is TGTGCCAGCAGCGTGGGGATACCCTACAATGAGCAGTTCTTC.

At least ten counts were recorded for this clonotype. This chain uses TRBV29-1 with TRBJ2-3; 9 bases line up with TRBD1. Germline CDR1 and CDR2: SQVTM and ANQGSEA. V gave up 4 bases and J gave up 5 bases; unmatched junction bases: 7. The CDR3 sequence is 14 residues long. The DNA for the CDR3 is TGCAGCGTTGTTATGGGACAGGGTGGAGATACGCAGTATTTT. It yields the protein CSVVMGQGGDTQYF.

This clonotype was detected many times. The chain carries TRBV12-3 or TRBV12-4 and TRBJ2-3, with D perhaps matching TRBD2 (5 bases). The CDR3 totals 16 residues. With 2 bases removed from V and 0 bases from J, the gap between germline ends came to 12 bases. In DNA, the CDR3 is TGTGCCAGCAGTTTAAGAGGGCTTCCTAGCACAGATACGCAGTATTTT. Translated, it gives CASSLRGLPSTDTQYF.

Many counts were recorded for this clonotype. The chain uses TRBV21-1 and TRBJ1-5. TRBV21-1 is marked as a pseudogene. CDR3 size: 17 residues. CDR3 coding DNA: TGTGCCAGCAGCCTAATAGGGAGAATTTGGGACAATCAGCCCCAGCATTTT. This translates into CASSLIGRIWDNQPQHF.

This clonotype has a count of ten or more. The chain links TRBV6-1 to TRBJ1-6; 10 bases are a match to TRBD1. The trim removed 3 bases at V and 10 bases at J, leaving 9 bases unmatched. The germline CDR1 and CDR2 sequences are MNHNS and SASEGT. The CDR3 extends over 16 amino acids. The CDR3 DNA sequence: TGTGCCAGCAGTGATCTCCCCGGGACAGGGGTGTCACCCCTCCACTTT. Its protein product is CASSDLPGTGVSPLHF.

The genes are TRBV4-1 and TRBJ2-3; perhaps TRBD2 as D (6 bases). Per germline, CDR1 MGHRA and CDR2 YSYEKL. The ends were cut back, 3 bases at V and 2 bases at J, with 9 bases in the middle. The CDR3 runs to 14 residues. The CDR3 DNA follows: TGCGCCAGCAGCCAGGGACTGAACACAGATACGCAGTATTTT. It is translated as CASSQGLNTDTQYF.

Many counts were recorded for this clonotype. The V and J genes are TRBV12-3 or TRBV12-4 and TRBJ2-3; D is undetermined. V lost 6 bases, J lost 0 bases, and 4 bases lay in between. This CDR3 has 12 amino acids. The CDR3 DNA reads as TGTGCCAGCAGGGAGAGCACAGATACGCAGTATTTT. Protein: CASRESTDTQYF.

The chain recombines TRBV15 with TRBJ2-3; 7 positions agree with TRBD1. This CDR3 region has 16 residues. Per the germline V gene, CDR1 is LNHNV and CDR2 is YYDKDF (reference sequence). The ends lost 1 base at V and 0 bases at J; junction bases unmatched: 4. The chain's CDR3 is CATSRATGLSTDTQYF. The CDR3 DNA follows: TGTGCCACCAGCAGAGCGACAGGGTTAAGCACAGATACGCAGTATTTT.

Ten or more counts support this clonotype. V and J are TRBV9 and TRBJ1-6; TRBD1 might be the D (6 bases). Germline assignment: CDR1 SGDLS and CDR2 YYNGEE. CDR3 length: 16 amino acids. The V end lost 3 bases, the J end lost 9 bases, and 19 bases lay between the germline ends. The CDR3 DNA reads as TGTGCCAGCAGCGCCCTGGATCGGGGGCCGACTTCACCCCTCCACTTT. This gives the protein CASSALDRGPTSPLHF.

This clonotype was recorded many times. V usage is TRBV10-3 and J usage is TRBJ2-3; D possibly corresponds to TRBD1 (5 bases). Germline CDR1 is ENHRY and CDR2 is SYGVKD. The CDR3 loop spans 14 amino acids. With 2 bases removed from V and 0 bases from J, the gap between germline ends came to 6 bases. The CDR3 sequence: CAISEGASTDTQYF. DNA of the CDR3: TGTGCCATCAGTGAGGGGGCTAGCACAGATACGCAGTATTTT.

This clonotype showed up many times. The rearrangement links TRBV11-2 to TRBJ2-1; 8 bases fit TRBD2. The CDR3 consists of 14 residues. J gave up 8 bases and V 5 bases, and 8 bases lay outside the gene matches. Per germline, CDR1 SGHAT and CDR2 FQNNGV. The CDR3 region has the DNA TGTGCCAGCAGCCCGGGGGGGTCTGGCGATGAGCAGTTCTTC. This translates into CASSPGGSGDEQFF.

There are many counts of this clonotype. The chain joins TRBV6-6 to TRBJ1-1, with 9 bases matching TRBD1. CDR3 length: 15 amino acids. Germline V gene data show CDR1 as MNHNY and CDR2 as SVGAGI (reference sequence). Unmatched junction bases numbered 8, after V lost 6 bases and J lost 3 bases. This CDR3 reads CASRGTGILYTEAFF. The CDR3 DNA reads TGTGCCAGCAGGGGGACAGGGATATTGTACACTGAAGCTTTCTTT.

Ten or more counts support this clonotype. The gene calls are TRBV28 and TRBJ2-1, with 8 bases lining up with TRBD1. There are 14 residues in the CDR3. The V and J ends lost 4 bases and 2 bases, in that order; junction bases with no gene match: 1. Germline CDR1 reads MDHEN; CDR2 reads SYDVKM. CDR3: CASSYRGAYNEQFF. In nucleotides, the CDR3 is TGTGCCAGCAGTTACAGGGGGGCCTACAATGAGCAGTTCTTC.

V usage is TRBV24-1 and J usage is TRBJ2-5; 7 positions match TRBD2. The CDR3 is 14 residues long. Germline V gene data show CDR1 as KGHDR and CDR2 as SFDVKD. J lost 3 bases, V lost 1 base, and 1 base had no gene match. CDR3 nucleotides: TGTGCCACCAGTGATTTCGCGGGGGAAGAGACCCAGTACTTC. This encodes CATSDFAGEETQYF.

In this sample, this clonotype turned up a few times. The chain is built from TRBV27 and TRBJ2-7; TRBD2 matches 8 bases. Trimming cost V 6 bases and J 1 base; bases outside gene matches: 8. Germline V gene data show CDR1 as MNHEY and CDR2 as SMNVEV (reference sequence). The CDR3 is 15 residues long. Here the CDR3 DNA reads TGTGCCAGCAGCCGTAGCGGGGCCCAATCCTACGAGCAGTACTTC. Translating gives CASSRSGAQSYEQYF.

This clonotype was counted ten times or more. The rearrangement links TRBV29-1 to TRBJ2-7; possibly TRBD2 for D (5 bases). CDR1 SQVTM and CDR2 ANQGSEA come from the germline V gene. The CDR3 contains 13 residues. Trimming cost V 1 base and J 5 bases, with 12 bases left between them. The CDR3 here is CSVEGLAYNEQYF. Here the CDR3 DNA reads TGCAGCGTTGAAGGTCTAGCCTACAACGAGCAGTACTTC.

The gene calls are TRBV5-4 and TRBJ2-1, with a possible D match to TRBD1 (5 bases). Trimming removed 4 bases from V and 8 bases from J, with 13 bases in between. The CDR3 consists of 13 residues. Germline CDR1 SGHNT, CDR2 YYREEE (reference sequence). The CDR3 is CASSPRVVDEQFF. The CDR3 region has the DNA TGTGCCAGCAGCCCCAGGGTTGTCGATGAGCAGTTCTTC.

There are many counts of this clonotype. V usage is TRBV2 and J usage is TRBJ2-3; 12 bases agree with TRBD2. The CDR3 is 19 residues long. V dropped 2 bases and J dropped 2; count of bases not matched to a gene: 11. Germline V gene data show CDR1 as SNHLY and CDR2 as FYNNEI. For the CDR3, the DNA is TGTGCCAGCAGTGAATTTCCTAGCGGGGGGGCCGGTACCACAGATACGCAGTATTTT. The encoded protein is CASSEFPSGGAGTTDTQYF.

The V gene is TRBV12-3 or TRBV12-4, the J gene TRBJ2-5, with 9 positions matching TRBD2. J lost 2 bases, V lost 3 bases, and 4 bases had no gene match. This CDR3 is 15 amino acids long. CDR3 in amino acids: CASSLASGNQETQYF. In DNA form, the CDR3 reads TGTGCCAGCAGTTTGGCTAGCGGGAATCAAGAGACCCAGTACTTC.

This clonotype showed up many times. This rearrangement joins TRBV10-3 to TRBJ1-6; 7 bases are shared with TRBD1. The germline gives CDR1 ENHRY, CDR2 SYGVKD. This CDR3 has 13 amino acids. Trimming at V came to 6 bases and at J to 11 bases, leaving 7 bases not matched to a gene. The CDR3 DNA follows: TGTGCCATCAGCGGGACAGAGGTAACACCCCTCCACTTT. It is translated as CAISGTEVTPLHF.

Many counts were recorded for this clonotype. J is TRBJ1-2 and V is TRBV19; the D gene is possibly TRBD1 (5 bases). The ends were cut back, 4 bases at V and 5 bases at J, with 14 bases in the middle. CDR3 length: 14 amino acids. Germline V lookup: CDR1 LNHDA, CDR2 SQIVND (reference sequence). The CDR3 reads CASSTRDSLYGYTF. CDR3 sequence (DNA): TGTGCCAGTAGTACCCGCGACAGTTTGTATGGCTACACCTTC.

This clonotype was detected ten times or more. This chain uses TRBV7-8 with TRBJ2-7, with 12 bases identical to TRBD2. CDR1 is SGHVS and CDR2 is FQNEAQ in the germline V gene. This CDR3 spans 17 amino acids. V lost 4 bases and J lost 4; bases outside the gene matches: 11. CDR3 residues: CASSSTSLAGGDYEQYF. The DNA of the CDR3 is TGTGCCAGCAGCTCAACCTCACTAGCGGGGGGCGATTACGAGCAGTACTTC.

This clonotype was seen repeatedly, ten times or more. The rearrangement links TRBV6-5 to TRBJ2-7, with D perhaps matching TRBD1 or TRBD2 (5 bases each). This CDR3 region has 15 residues. Germline values: CDR1 MNHEY, CDR2 SVGAGI. Between the trimmed V and J ends, which lost 7 bases and 3 bases, there was a span of 19 bases. This CDR3 reads CASTPRDRRNYEQYF. The CDR3 coding sequence is TGTGCCAGCACCCCCCGGGACCGGCGGAACTACGAGCAGTACTTC.

This clonotype has ten or more counts. The CDR3 DNA sequence: TGTGCCAGCAGCTTGGAGTGGGGAAACACTGAAGCTTTCTTT. Translating gives CASSLEWGNTEAFF. The chain couples TRBV5-4 to TRBJ1-1; D remains unclear. V was trimmed by 0 bases and J by 2 bases, leaving 8 bases between them. Germline V lookup: CDR1 SGHNT, CDR2 YYREEE (reference sequence). CDR3 length: 14 amino acids. Based on the CDR3 plus reference TRBV5-4 and TRBJ1-1, the full variable domain is ETGVTQSPTHLIKTRGQQVTLRCSSQSGHNTVSWYQQALGQGPQFIFQYYREEENGRGNFPPRFSGLQFPNYSSELNVNALELDDSALYLCASSLEWGNTEAFFGQGTRLTVV.

This clonotype is medium-sized within its sample. The chain combines TRBV6-5 with TRBJ2-2; D might be TRBD1 or TRBD2, each matching 5 bases. The V gene lost 4 bases and the J gene lost 5 bases, with 11 bases spanning the gap. This CDR3 is built from 14 residues. Looked up from germline, CDR1 is MNHEY and CDR2 is SVGAGI. The CDR3 DNA reads as TGTGCCAGCAGTTTCGGGGCAGGAACCGGGGAGCTGTTTTTT. Protein sequence: CASSFGAGTGELFF.